This T cell receptor beta chain originates from a study of CD4 and CD8 cells across lung adenocarcinoma regions. Localized lung adenocarcinoma, a non-small cell lung cancer, affected the donors. This CDR3 is built from 15 residues. Germline CDR1 is SGHNT and CDR2 is YENEEA. The V and J ends lost 9 bases and 11 bases respectively, with 28 bases between them. This clonotype was detected once. From the PCR reads, TCRdb called clonotypes with MiXCR, one entry per CDR3 protein. The sample includes thousands of distinct CDR3 sequences, around 45% seen only once; the top ten take approximately 14%. The receptor was isolated from a female donor with lung adenocarcinoma. The CD4 and CD8 labels of this study may be unreliable. The chain recombines TRBV11-3 with TRBJ2-5; D might be TRBD1 or TRBD2, each matching 6 bases. Sequencing was performed on CD4+ T cells from the margin of a lung tumor. The CDR3: CARGLGGLGEGTQYF. The CDR3, as DNA: TGTGCCAGGGGCTTAGGGGGGCTCGGCGAAGGGACGCAGTACTTC.